These 23 T cell receptor beta chains were sequenced from one sample in a study of T-cell memory formation after mild COVID-19. TCRdb itself ran the 5' RACE reads through MiXCR, one entry per CDR3 protein. Found here are around 300,000 distinct CDR3 sequences, roughly a fifth of them singletons; the top ten hold 20% to 25%. The sequenced material came from PBMCs or a T cell subset sorted from them (not recorded which). These receptors were obtained from a man aged 18 to 30 who had mild COVID-19 (a few samples of this study predate the infection). Cell type and time point are not known.

Note on this clonotype: A much larger clone lies a single base off, so this may be a read error. This chain connects TRBV12-3 or TRBV12-4 to TRBJ2-1; TRBD2 aligns across 10 bases. J lost 6 bases, V lost 6 bases, and 2 bases had no gene match. CDR3 length: 13 amino acids. The CDR3 nucleotides read TGTGCCAGCAGCTGGACTAGCGGCAATGAGCAGTTCTTC. Protein product: CASSWTSGNEQFF.

Only a few counts were recorded for this clonotype. This chain joins TRBV7-2 and TRBJ2-7; D ambiguous. V gave up 5 bases and J gave up 4 bases, with 18 bases separating them. The germline V gene encodes CDR1 SGHTA and CDR2 FQGNSA. This CDR3 is 15 amino acids long. The CDR3, as DNA: TGTGCCAGCAGCGTAGACTTGACCGCCCGGTACGAGCAGTACTTC. Residues: CASSVDLTARYEQYF. The full variable domain, rest sourced from reference TRBV7-2 and TRBJ2-7, is GAGVSQSPSNKVTEKGKDVELRCDPISGHTALYWYRQSLGQGLEFLIYFQGNSAPDKSGLPSDRFSAERTGGSVSTLTIQRTQQEDSAVYLCASSVDLTARYEQYFGPGTRLTVT.

Note on this clonotype: Germline and junction disagree at one end, which may indicate a read error. The CDR3 DNA reads as TGTGCTAGCAGCTCAGACGTGAGCTCCTACAATGAGCAGTTCTTC. It encodes CASSSDVSSYNEQFF. The chain is built from TRBV7-7 and TRBJ2-1, with D hard to call. The CDR3 consists of 15 residues. Germline V gene data show CDR1 as SSHAT and CDR2 as FNYEAQ (reference sequence).

CDR3 nucleotide sequence: TGTGCCAGCAGCCAACGCACTGAAGCTTTCTTT. Amino acid sequence: CASSQRTEAFF. The chain couples TRBV7-2 to TRBJ1-1; D not resolved. The CDR3 extends over 11 amino acids. Germline V gene lookup returns CDR1 SGHTA and CDR2 FQGNSA. The V end was cut by 5 bases, the J end by 4 bases, with 5 bases between. The full variable domain, rest sourced from reference TRBV7-2 and TRBJ1-1, is GAGVSQSPSNKVTEKGKDVELRCDPISGHTALYWYRQSLGQGLEFLIYFQGNSAPDKSGLPSDRFSAERTGGSVSTLTIQRTQQEDSAVYLCASSQRTEAFFGQGTRLTVV.

The chain employs TRBV20-1 and TRBJ2-5, with D perhaps matching TRBD2 (7 bases). Deletions cut 1 base from V and 2 bases from J, with 11 bases between. The CDR3 is made up of 14 amino acids. Germline V lookup: CDR1 DFQATT, CDR2 SNEGSKA (reference sequence). CDR3 residues: CSARGGGAQETQYF. DNA of the CDR3: TGCAGTGCTAGAGGTGGGGGGGCACAAGAGACCCAGTACTTC.

The chain couples TRBV25-1 to TRBJ1-1; D perhaps matches TRBD1 (5 bases). CDR3 length equals 17 residues. Germline assignment: CDR1 MGHDK and CDR2 SYGVNS. V shed 2 bases and J shed 3 bases, with 19 bases lying between them. This CDR3 is CASSESGWGIRDTEAFF. Written as DNA, the CDR3 is TGTGCCAGCAGTGAAAGCGGCTGGGGGATACGGGACACTGAAGCTTTCTTT.

V gene TRBV28 combines with J gene TRBJ1-3; 8 bases map to TRBD1. The CDR3 has 15 amino acids. CDR1 is MDHEN, CDR2 SYDVKM, per germline. The J segment lost 0 bases and the V segment lost 6 bases, leaving 4 bases of the junction unmatched. The CDR3 spells CASRRTGNSGNTIYF. The DNA for the CDR3 is TGTGCCAGCAGACGGACAGGGAACTCTGGAAACACCATATATTTT.

This clonotype was seen more than once but under ten times. For the CDR3, the DNA is TGTGCCAGCAGTACCCCAGGGTCCGATGAGCAGTTCTTC. Translating it yields CASSTPGSDEQFF. This chain links TRBV12-3 or TRBV12-4 with TRBJ2-1; maybe TRBD1 (5 bases). The CDR3 is 13 amino acids. V was clipped by 5 bases and J by 8 bases, with 13 bases between them.

This clonotype occurred a few times. The chain recombines TRBV4-2 with TRBJ2-6; TRBD1 aligns across 8 bases. Per the germline V gene, CDR1 is LGHNA and CDR2 is YNFKEQ. V lost 0 bases to trimming and J lost 2 bases; unmatched junction nucleotides: 6. The CDR3 extends over 18 amino acids. CDR3 nucleotide sequence: TGTGCCAGCAGCCAAGATAGGACAGGGTGGCCTGGGGCCAACGTCCTGACTTTC. It translates to CASSQDRTGWPGANVLTF.

The V call is TRBV7-9, the J call TRBJ2-1, with D possibly called TRBD1 or TRBD2 (5 bases each). The V gene's germline CDR1 is SEHNR and CDR2 FQNEAQ (reference sequence). The CDR3 runs 12 residues. The V end lost 1 base, the J end lost 9 bases, and 7 bases lay between the germline ends. The CDR3 sequence is CASSLEGTEQFF. The CDR3 DNA is TGTGCCAGCAGCTTAGAGGGGACTGAGCAGTTCTTC. The whole variable domain, filled in from reference TRBV7-9 and TRBJ2-1, reads DTGVSQNPRHKITKRGQNVTFRCDPISEHNRLYWYRQTLGQGPEFLTYFQNEAQLEKSRLLSDRFSAERPKGSFSTLEIQRTEQGDSAMYLCASSLEGTEQFFGPGTRLTVL.

This clonotype appeared a few times. The chain uses TRBV6-5 and TRBJ2-7; 13 nucleotides align to TRBD2. Germline values: CDR1 MNHEY, CDR2 SVGAGI. This CDR3 is 17 amino acids long. Losses at the gene ends were 6 bases for V and 1 base for J; bases not matched to a gene: 9. The CDR3 sequence is CASSPTSGGAPSYEQYF. The CDR3 DNA is TGTGCCAGCAGCCCCACTAGCGGGGGGGCGCCGTCCTACGAGCAGTACTTC.

The sample holds a few counts of this clonotype. The J gene is TRBJ2-1, the V gene TRBV6-4, with D possibly TRBD2 on 6 matching bases. V shed 6 bases and J shed 12 bases, with 24 bases lying between them. Germline CDR1 reads MRHNA; CDR2 reads SNTAGT. This CDR3 is built from 15 residues. CDR3 protein: CASSSRAGTLEGQFF. Here the CDR3 DNA reads TGTGCCAGCAGCTCGAGGGCGGGGACCCTCGAAGGGCAGTTCTTC.

The J gene is TRBJ2-1, the V gene TRBV29-1; TRBD1 agrees at 10 bases. CDR1 is SQVTM and CDR2 is ANQGSEA in the germline V gene. The CDR3 extends over 15 amino acids. The junction had 8 bases not matched to a gene; V was cut back by 7 bases and J by 2 bases. In DNA, the CDR3 is TGCAGCGCCGAGACAGGGGGCATCCCCTACAATGAGCAGTTCTTC. Amino acid sequence: CSAETGGIPYNEQFF.

In its sample, this clonotype was seen a few times. The CDR3 DNA sequence: TGCAGTGCTAGCAGGACCACCTCCTACAATGAGCAGTTCTTC. It encodes CSASRTTSYNEQFF. The rearrangement uses TRBV20-1 and TRBJ2-1; no clear D gene. Per germline, CDR1 DFQATT and CDR2 SNEGSKA (reference sequence). The CDR3 contains 14 residues. V lost 3 bases, J lost 0 bases, and 9 bases lay in between.

The CDR3 sequence: CASSLYPKRGGQETQYF. DNA of the CDR3: TGCGCCAGCAGCCTCTATCCCAAGCGGGGGGGGCAAGAGACCCAGTACTTC. This rearrangement joins TRBV5-1 to TRBJ2-5; TRBD2 matches 10 bases. Germline lookup yields CDR1 SGHRS and CDR2 YFSETQ. V lost 4 bases and J lost 2; bases outside the gene matches: 11. The CDR3 totals 17 residues. The full variable domain, in which reference TRBV5-1 and TRBJ2-5 provide the parts outside the CDR3, is KAGVTQTPRYLIKTRGQQVTLSCSPISGHRSVSWYQQTPGQGLQFLFEYFSETQRNKGNFPGRFSGRQFSNSRSEMNVSTLELGDSALYLCASSLYPKRGGQETQYFGPGTRLLVL.

The J gene is TRBJ2-7, the V gene TRBV9; D ambiguous. The V and J ends lost 3 bases and 5 bases respectively, with 12 bases between them. Germline-derived CDR1 and CDR2 are SGDLS and YYNGEE. The CDR3 has 13 residues. CDR3 coding DNA: TGTGCCAGCAGCGCGGCTTCGTCCCACGAGCAGTACTTC. Protein product: CASSAASSHEQYF.

A few counts support this clonotype. The chain uses TRBV5-1 and TRBJ2-3; 9 bases match TRBD2. The germline V gene encodes CDR1 SGHRS and CDR2 YFSETQ. The CDR3 is 16 residues long. V dropped 1 base and J dropped 1; count of bases not matched to a gene: 4. This CDR3 reads CASSLFPSGGTDTQYF. The CDR3 coding sequence is TGCGCCAGCAGCTTGTTCCCTAGCGGGGGCACAGATACGCAGTATTTT.

There are a few counts of this clonotype. The genes are TRBV6-6 and TRBJ2-2; 7 nucleotides align to TRBD1. CDR3 length: 14 amino acids. J gave up 4 bases and V 2 bases, and 1 base lay outside the gene matches. The germline V gene encodes CDR1 MNHNY and CDR2 SVGAGI (reference sequence). The CDR3 region has the DNA TGTGCCAGCAGTTACGCAGGGGGCACCGGGGAGCTGTTTTTT. The encoded protein is CASSYAGGTGELFF.

This clonotype was detected a few times. The chain couples TRBV2 to TRBJ1-6; 8 bases are shared with TRBD1. CDR3 size: 16 residues. Trimming took 3 bases from V and 8 from J; bases not matched to a gene: 9. Germline V gene lookup returns CDR1 SNHLY and CDR2 FYNNEI. The CDR3 nucleotides are TGTGCCAGCAGTGACCGGCTTGGACAGGGCGATTCACCCCTCCACTTT. Protein sequence: CASSDRLGQGDSPLHF.

This chain uses TRBV27 with TRBJ2-7; 7 bases are a match to TRBD1. CDR3 length: 15 residues. The V gene end was trimmed by 2 bases and the J gene end by 3 bases; junction bases not matched to a gene: 7. Germline V gene lookup returns CDR1 MNHEY and CDR2 SMNVEV (reference sequence). The CDR3 loop reads CASSLKTGYGYEQYF. The CDR3 coding sequence is TGTGCCAGCAGTTTAAAGACAGGGTACGGCTACGAGCAGTACTTC.

This clonotype was seen only a few times. The genes are TRBV18 and TRBJ2-3; D call uncertain. Germline loops: CDR1 KGHSH, CDR2 LQKENI. The CDR3 is 16 residues long. V dropped 0 bases and J dropped 0 bases, with 10 bases sitting between them. CDR3 loop: CASSPPWVLSTDTQYF. The CDR3 bases are TGTGCCAGCTCACCACCGTGGGTTTTAAGCACAGATACGCAGTATTTT.

In its sample, this clonotype was seen many times. The genes are TRBV2 and TRBJ2-2, with a weak D call TRBD2 (5 bases). CDR1 and CDR2 (germline): SNHLY, FYNNEI. This CDR3 has 15 residues. V lost 5 bases and J lost 4, with 14 bases in between. CDR3 bases: TGTGCCAGCAGTCTTAGCGATTCGGGCACCGGGGAGCTGTTTTTT. Its translation is CASSLSDSGTGELFF.

This clonotype was found a few times. The chain links TRBV4-1 to TRBJ1-1; D uncertain. Trimming removed 1 base from V and 1 base from J, with 7 bases in between. Germline CDR1 reads MGHRA; CDR2 reads YSYEKL. This CDR3 has 14 amino acids. CDR3 bases: TGCGCCAGCAGCCAAGCAGAGGGGAACACTGAAGCTTTCTTT. As protein: CASSQAEGNTEAFF.